This entry features one T cell receptor (beta chain) sequence. This record belongs to a study of blood T cell repertoires in COVID-19. Study details: Spain, Italy and the United States supplied samples that represented acute and convalescent COVID-19. T cells, B-cell-depleted T cells, or PBMCs supplied cDNA or gDNA.

Methods used by the authors: Scientists estimated how many nucleated cells there were by amplifying reference gene primers. The protocol was immunoSEQ multiplex PCR, while the TCRdb copy is restricted to in-frame clones and leaves out a portion. The V and J calls and the clone size are those of that table, but D and trimming were determined from the DNA. Of approximately 200,000 clones in the sample, roughly 80% are singletons; the top ten hold around 11%. The germline V gene encodes CDR1 MNHEY and CDR2 SMNVEV (reference sequence). Trimming took off 6 bases at V and 7 bases at J, with 13 bases between the two ends. The CDR3 sequence is 13 residues long.

This chain joins TRBV27 and TRBJ2-1; no firm D call. This clonotype was sampled from a woman in her forties or fifties with acute or convalescent COVID-19. Sequencing was performed on peripheral blood. CDR3 nucleotide sequence: TGTGCCAGCAGAGCCCGTGGTTGGAATGAGCAGTTCTTC. Translating gives CASRARGWNEQFF.